This TCR beta chain was found in a study of memory CD4+ T cells and cytomegalovirus serostatus. Background on the study: Healthy Belgian adult donors included about nine CMV-positive and around 25 CMV-negative people.

Germline V gene lookup returns CDR1 LNHDA and CDR2 SQIVND (reference sequence). This CDR3 is built from 11 residues. TCRdb keeps only in-frame clones here, not all; method: immunoSEQ multiplex PCR. Among about 56,000 clones listed, about three quarters were seen once. Single viable CD3+CD4+CD8-CD45RO+ cells were sorted as the memory CD4+ T cells. This TCR was sampled from an adult in good health and CMV-seropositive. The sequenced material came from memory CD4+ T cells from blood. The V gene is TRBV19, the J gene TRBJ2-7; 8 nucleotides match TRBD2. The CDR3 bases are TGTGCTAGCGGGATCGTCGGCGAGCAGTACTTC. Protein: CASGIVGEQYF. Full variable domain (missing parts from reference TRBV19 and TRBJ2-7): DGGITQSPKYLFRKEGQNVTLSCEQNLNHDAMYWYRQDPGQGLRLIYYSQIVNDFQKGDIAEGYSVSREKKESFPLTVTSAQKNPTAFYLCASGIVGEQYFGPGTRLTVT.